These T cell receptor beta chains were read from a single sample in a study of early T cells in non-severe SARS-CoV-2 infection. TCRdb processed the 5' RACE reads anew with MiXCR; each CDR3 protein has one entry. The table lists 95,000 to 150,000 distinct CDR3 sequences, 14% to 15% of them singletons. Source material: whole blood. All receptors come from an adult who was a healthcare worker with PCR-confirmed SARS-CoV-2 infection or an uninfected control (not recorded which). Both conserved end residues are part of each CDR3. The order of the fields is J gene, D gene, V gene, clone size, CDR3 protein, CDR3 DNA. D genes are given only for firm matches. Size values are once, few and many counts, or a class for expanded clones, and some rows have none.

>TRBJ1-5|-|TRBV19|many
CASSYQQVDNQPQHF
TGTGCCAGTAGTTACCAACAGGTAGACAATCAGCCCCAGCATTTT
>TRBJ1-2|TRBD1|TRBV12-3/TRBV12-4|many
CASSLGDRVGYTF
TGTGCCAGCAGTTTAGGGGACAGGGTTGGCTACACCTTC
>TRBJ1-2|TRBD1|TRBV27|-
CASSRGQEENYGYTF
TGTGCCAGCAGTAGGGGACAGGAGGAAAACTATGGCTACACCTTC
>TRBJ2-5|TRBD2|TRBV7-8|-
CASSFAVALAGEETQYF
TGTGCCAGCAGCTTCGCAGTCGCGCTAGCGGGGGAAGAGACCCAGTACTTC
>TRBJ2-5|-|TRBV9|few
CASSFSGRVEGETQYF
TGTGCCAGCAGCTTCTCCGGTAGGGTTGAAGGAGAGACCCAGTACTTC
>TRBJ1-5|TRBD1|TRBV5-1|-
CASTPGTGGVQPQHF
TGCGCCAGCACCCCTGGGACAGGGGGCGTCCAGCCCCAGCATTTT
>TRBJ1-6|-|TRBV6-6|-
CASSLGLSYNSPLHF
TGTGCCAGCAGCCTGGGTCTGTCCTATAATTCACCCCTCCACTTT
>TRBJ2-5|-|TRBV20-1|-
CSASEGAGEETQYF
TGCAGTGCCTCCGAGGGAGCAGGTGAGGAGACCCAGTACTTC
>TRBJ1-6|-|TRBV6-5|-
CASSYRGFYNSPLHF
TGTGCCAGCAGTTACAGGGGATTCTATAATTCACCCCTCCACTTT
>TRBJ1-1|-|TRBV18|-
CASSPPTLGTEAFF
TGTGCCAGCTCACCACCCACCTTGGGAACTGAAGCTTTCTTT
>TRBJ1-6|TRBD1|TRBV5-4|many
CASSSWGQGLSPLHF
TGTGCCAGCAGCTCTTGGGGACAGGGGTTGTCACCCCTCCACTTT
>TRBJ1-1|-|TRBV27|few
CASRMLGHQNTEAFF
TGTGCCAGCAGAATGCTGGGACACCAGAACACTGAAGCTTTCTTT
>TRBJ1-1|-|TRBV29-1|-
CSVEEGGAGAFF
TGCAGCGTTGAAGAGGGAGGGGCTGGAGCTTTCTTT
>TRBJ2-1|TRBD2|TRBV29-1|few
CSETSGDGEQFF
TGCAGCGAGACTAGCGGGGATGGCGAGCAGTTCTTC
>TRBJ1-1|TRBD1|TRBV28|-
CATRDRLNTEAFF
TGTGCCACCCGGGACAGGCTGAACACTGAAGCTTTCTTT
>TRBJ2-5|TRBD2|TRBV25-1|-
CASSELEAGQTQYF
TGTGCCAGCAGTGAATTGGAAGCGGGACAGACCCAGTACTTC
>TRBJ2-1|-|TRBV11-3|few
CASSLDDGSYNEQFF
TGTGCCAGCAGCTTAGATGACGGTTCCTACAATGAGCAGTTCTTC
>TRBJ2-3|-|TRBV3-1|-
CASSKDRIGDTQYF
TGTGCCAGCAGCAAAGACCGGATCGGGGATACGCAGTATTTT
>TRBJ1-1|-|TRBV30|many
CAWSAGSDTEAFF
TGTGCCTGGAGCGCAGGGAGCGACACTGAAGCTTTCTTT
>TRBJ1-5|-|TRBV6-1|few
CASSGFIRGTLIDSNQPQHF
TGTGCCAGCAGTGGTTTTATCCGAGGGACACTAATTGATAGCAATCAGCCCCAGCATTTT
>TRBJ2-7|TRBD1|TRBV20-1|-
CSASGTGRYEQYF
TGCAGTGCTTCCGGGACAGGGCGGTACGAGCAGTACTTC
>TRBJ1-6|TRBD1|TRBV7-2|-
CASSAGTGSSPLHF
TGTGCCAGCAGCGCAGGGACAGGGAGTTCACCCCTCCACTTT
>TRBJ1-4|-|TRBV20-1|few
CSARAFGSEANEKLFF
TGCAGTGCTAGAGCTTTCGGGAGCGAGGCTAATGAAAAACTGTTTTTT
>TRBJ2-1|-|TRBV20-1|-
CSAIYGRGNEQFF
TGCAGTGCTATCTATGGGCGCGGTAATGAGCAGTTCTTC
>TRBJ2-5|TRBD2|TRBV20-1|few
CSASRGREETQYF
TGCAGTGCTAGCAGAGGGAGGGAAGAGACCCAGTACTTC
>TRBJ2-5|-|TRBV11-2|few
CASSFRGPKETQYF
TGTGCCAGCAGCTTTCGGGGACCCAAAGAGACCCAGTACTTC
>TRBJ2-5|TRBD2|TRBV29-1|many
CSVARLAGIETQYF
TGCAGCGTTGCCAGACTAGCGGGGATAGAGACCCAGTACTTC
>TRBJ1-2|-|TRBV6-5|-
CASSYSGEGRQPGYTF
TGTGCCAGCAGTTACTCGGGAGAAGGACGGCAGCCGGGCTACACCTTC
>TRBJ2-7|-|TRBV20-1|few
CSARDLGHEQYF
TGCAGTGCTAGAGATCTCGGCCACGAGCAGTACTTC
>TRBJ2-3|-|TRBV7-3|many
CASSAMGTSTDTQYF
TGTGCCAGCAGCGCTATGGGGACTAGCACAGATACGCAGTATTTT
>TRBJ2-2|TRBD2|TRBV19|many
CASSKRGGPNTGELFF
TGTGCCAGTAGTAAACGCGGGGGACCGAACACCGGGGAGCTGTTTTTT
>TRBJ1-2|-|TRBV29-1|few
CSAVFGRITNYGYTF
TGCAGCGCCGTATTTGGACGGATTACTAACTATGGCTACACCTTC
>TRBJ1-4|TRBD1|TRBV30|-
CAWGTGQGLYEKLFF
TGTGCCTGGGGTACCGGACAGGGACTCTATGAAAAACTGTTTTTT
>TRBJ2-3|TRBD2|TRBV20-1|few
CSARPAGGPADTQYF
TGCAGTGCTAGGCCCGCGGGGGGGCCGGCAGATACGCAGTATTTT
>TRBJ2-7|TRBD1|TRBV9|few
CASSVGQGDYEQYF
TGTGCCAGCAGCGTAGGACAGGGGGACTACGAGCAGTACTTC
>TRBJ2-7|-|TRBV3-1|-
CASSSGEFEQYF
TGTGCCAGCAGCTCCGGGGAGTTCGAGCAGTACTTC
>TRBJ1-1|-|TRBV5-6|few
CASSLGLGVNTEAFF
TGTGCCAGCAGCTTGGGTCTGGGTGTGAACACTGAAGCTTTCTTT
>TRBJ2-1|TRBD2|TRBV7-2|-
CASSSAGGRYNEQFF
TGTGCCAGCAGCTCCGCGGGGGGGCGATACAATGAGCAGTTCTTC
>TRBJ1-6|-|TRBV3-1|once
CVSRLRDLKGSPLHF
TGTGTCAGCAGACTCAGGGACCTTAAGGGTTCACCCCTCCACTTT
>TRBJ2-1|TRBD1|TRBV12-3/TRBV12-4|few
CASSLISWDRSSGEQFF
TGTGCCAGCAGTTTAATAAGCTGGGACAGGTCCTCCGGTGAGCAGTTCTTC
>TRBJ2-7|TRBD2|TRBV9|-
CASSPRGGNWYEQYF
TGTGCCAGCAGCCCCCGGGGGGGAAATTGGTACGAGCAGTACTTC
>TRBJ2-1|-|TRBV29-1|-
CSVDPGDEQFF
TGCAGCGTTGATCCAGGGGATGAGCAGTTCTTC
>TRBJ2-3|-|TRBV20-1|-
CSAHPGHTDTQYF
TGCAGTGCTCATCCGGGCCACACAGATACGCAGTATTTT
>TRBJ2-2|TRBD2|TRBV4-1|-
CASSLYSGGTFNTGELFF
TGCGCCAGCAGCCTCTATAGCGGGGGGACCTTTAACACCGGGGAGCTGTTTTTT
>TRBJ1-1|-|TRBV5-5|-
CASSLAGAGVDAFF
TGTGCCAGCAGCTTGGCAGGGGCTGGGGTAGATGCTTTCTTT
>TRBJ1-1|TRBD1|TRBV7-4|-
CASRPTGVAFF
TGTGCCAGCAGGCCTACAGGGGTGGCTTTCTTT
>TRBJ2-3|-|TRBV3-1|few
CASSHSDTQYF
TGTGCCAGCAGCCATTCAGATACGCAGTATTTT
>TRBJ1-5|-|TRBV10-3|-
CAISPGLPDQPQHF
TGTGCCATCAGTCCCGGGCTCCCCGATCAGCCCCAGCATTTT
>TRBJ2-2|-|TRBV6-2/TRBV6-3|few
CASSPRMANTGELFF
TGTGCCAGCAGTCCTAGGATGGCGAACACCGGGGAGCTGTTTTTT
>TRBJ2-1|TRBD1|TRBV6-1|many
CASSLDRGGFNEQFF
TGTGCCAGCAGCCTGGACAGGGGAGGTTTCAATGAGCAGTTCTTC
>TRBJ1-6|-|TRBV12-3/TRBV12-4|few
CASTTKGGGDSPLHF
TGTGCCAGCACCACTAAGGGGGGAGGTGATTCACCCCTCCACTTT
>TRBJ1-6|-|TRBV3-1|-
CASSQDRVRGSPLHF
TGTGCCAGCAGCCAAGACAGGGTAAGAGGATCACCCCTCCACTTT
>TRBJ1-4|TRBD1|TRBV18|few
CASSPDAGTANEKLFF
TGTGCCAGCTCACCAGACGCCGGGACAGCTAATGAAAAACTGTTTTTT
>TRBJ2-3|-|TRBV18|few
CASSPVGGAFTDTQYF
TGTGCCAGCTCACCTGTAGGGGGGGCCTTCACAGATACGCAGTATTTT